This TCR beta chain is from a study of human T cells and chemical hapten exposure. TCRdb reprocessed the RACE reads via MiXCR and lists one record per CDR3 protein. Of approximately 79,000 distinct CDR3 sequences listed, about a tenth are singletons. Time point of the sample: patch test 1, 2 weeks after DPC sensitization. Sample treatment: therapeutic diphenylcyclopropenone sensitization with weekly scalp DPC. Unfractionated whole blood yielded the extracted total RNA. About this clonotype: What it recognizes is unknown.

The study, taken as a whole, reports: Expanded TCR counts at PT1 were positively correlated with the patch test score.

The germline V gene has CDR1 DFQATT and CDR2 SNEGSKA (reference sequence). CDR3 length equals 15 residues. The junction had 10 bases not matched to a gene; V was cut back by 5 bases and J by 5 bases. The sequencing used whole blood, collected in connection with sensitization to the hapten diphenylcyclopropenone (DPC). The chain couples TRBV20-1 to TRBJ1-5; 9 bases are a match to TRBD1. The TCR was taken from a woman in her forties or fifties with alopecia areata. Some clones in this sample may be carry-over from other donors' samples. The CDR3 DNA is TGCAGTGCTGGCGGAGCAGGACAGGGGCATCAGCCCCAGCATTTT. Amino acid sequence: CSAGGAGQGHQPQHF.